Each of the 30 T cell receptor beta chains below was sequenced from the same sample in a study of technical replicates of blood from a few donors. Assay used: immunoSEQ multiplex PCR; TCRdb lists only in-frame clones, some missing. The table lists around 83,000 clones, approximately 94% of them singletons. The sample was T cells isolated from PBMCs. These receptors all come from a human donor in good health.

As regards this clone: Different DNA sequences within this sample yield the same CDR3. This chain links TRBV18 with TRBJ1-2, with 7 bases fitting TRBD1. J was trimmed by 3 bases and V by 6 bases; bases with no gene match: 4. CDR1 and CDR2 from the germline V gene are KGHSH and LQKENI. This CDR3 comprises 13 residues. CDR3: CASSPGQDYGYTF. Written as DNA, the CDR3 is TGTGCCAGCTCTCCTGGACAGGACTATGGCTACACCTTC.

CDR3 loop: CAWSSQGGWDTQYF. In nucleotides, the CDR3 is TGTGCCTGGAGCTCACAGGGGGGGTGGGATACGCAGTATTTT. The chain links TRBV30 to TRBJ2-3; the D gene is possibly TRBD1 (8 bases). V lost 3 bases and J 6 bases, leaving 16 bases between the germline ends. Germline V gene data show CDR1 as GTSNPN and CDR2 as SVGIG (reference sequence). This CDR3 region has 14 residues.

The chain combines TRBV4-2 with TRBJ2-7; 9 bases fit TRBD1. CDR3 length: 14 residues. V gave up 0 bases and J gave up 5 bases; unmatched junction bases: 2. Per germline, CDR1 LGHNA and CDR2 YNFKEQ. In DNA, the CDR3 is TGTGCCAGCAGCCAAGATCGGACAGGGGACGAGCAGTACTTC. Translation gives CASSQDRTGDEQYF.

This CDR3 is CSVGRESEKLFF. CDR3 DNA: TGCAGCGTTGGTAGGGAGAGTGAAAAACTGTTTTTT. V gene TRBV29-1 combines with J gene TRBJ1-4; D not certain. Trimming removed 4 bases from V and 7 bases from J, with 10 bases in between. Germline loops: CDR1 SQVTM, CDR2 ANQGSEA. The CDR3 has 12 residues. The complete variable domain, with remaining parts taken from reference TRBV29-1 and TRBJ1-4, reads SAVISQKPSRDICQRGTSLTIQCQVDSQVTMMFWYRQQPGQSLTLIATANQGSEATYESGFVIDKFPISRPNLTFSTLTVSNMSPEDSSIYLCSVGRESEKLFFGSGTQLSVL.

The chain combines TRBV2 with TRBJ1-2; TRBD1 is a possible D gene (5 bases). The CDR3 has 12 amino acids. The V end was cut by 8 bases, the J end by 2 bases, with 9 bases between. Germline V gene data show CDR1 as SNHLY and CDR2 as FYNNEI. CDR3 sequence: CASGRGNYGYTF. Here the CDR3 DNA reads TGTGCCAGCGGACGGGGGAACTATGGCTACACCTTC. The whole variable domain, remainder taken from reference TRBV2 and TRBJ1-2, is EPEVTQTPSHQVTQMGQEVILRCVPISNHLYFYWYRQILGQKVEFLVSFYNNEISEKSEIFDDQFSVERPDGSNFTLKIRSTKLEDSAMYFCASGRGNYGYTFGSGTRLTVV.

The V and J genes are TRBV4-2 and TRBJ2-5; D is ambiguous. Trimming cost V 1 base and J 0 bases, with 9 bases left between them. The CDR3 contains 15 residues. Looked up from germline, CDR1 is LGHNA and CDR2 is YNFKEQ. The CDR3 sequence is CASSQGSRYQETQYF. The DNA of the CDR3 is TGTGCCAGCAGCCAAGGGTCGCGATACCAAGAGACCCAGTACTTC.

V usage is TRBV11-3 and J usage is TRBJ2-7; the D gene is possibly TRBD1 (6 bases). Trimming shortened V by 0 bases and J by 3 bases, and 24 bases separated the two germline ends. Germline CDR1 is SGHNT and CDR2 is YENEEA. This CDR3 contains 19 residues. The CDR3, as DNA: TGTGCCAGCAGCTTAGAAATGACAGGCTCCAGCTCAGCAAACTACGAGCAGTACTTC. Amino acids: CASSLEMTGSSSANYEQYF.

The chain is built from TRBV30 and TRBJ2-3; 7 positions match TRBD2. With V trimmed by 1 base and J by 1 base, 8 bases remained unmatched. CDR1 GTSNPN and CDR2 SVGIG come from the germline V gene (reference sequence). The CDR3 has 16 residues. The CDR3 DNA follows: TGTGCCTGGAGTGAGGGGTCAGCGGGGCGCACAGATACGCAGTATTTT. Encoded protein: CAWSEGSAGRTDTQYF.

The chain couples TRBV4-1 to TRBJ2-2; 7 bases are a match to TRBD1. Germline CDR1 MGHRA, CDR2 YSYEKL. The CDR3 is 14 residues long. V lost 4 bases, J lost 5 bases, and 4 bases stayed unmatched. The CDR3 sequence is CASSPGQTTGELFF. The CDR3 coding sequence is TGCGCCAGCAGCCCGGGACAGACTACCGGGGAGCTGTTTTTT.

The chain employs TRBV5-6 and TRBJ2-1; TRBD2 agrees at 7 bases. This CDR3 contains 14 residues. CDR1 and CDR2 from the germline V gene are SGHDT and YYEEEE. J gave up 2 bases and V 6 bases, and 5 bases lay outside the gene matches. As DNA, the CDR3 is TGTGCCAGCAAGCGGGAACAAACCTACAATGAGCAGTTCTTC. Its protein product is CASKREQTYNEQFF.

The chain has TRBV6-5 and TRBJ1-1; 8 nucleotides line up with TRBD1. CDR1 and CDR2 (germline): MNHEY, SVGAGI. The CDR3 loop spans 15 amino acids. The V segment lost 3 bases and the J segment 4 bases; nucleotides outside the gene matches: 7. DNA for the CDR3: TGTGCCAGCAGTTATCGGACAGGGCTTTTCACTGAAGCTTTCTTT. Protein: CASSYRTGLFTEAFF.

V and J are TRBV18 and TRBJ1-1; D gene unclear. With 0 bases removed from V and 4 bases from J, the gap between germline ends came to 9 bases. Germline V gene sequence: CDR1 KGHSH, CDR2 LQKENI. There are 14 residues in the CDR3. CDR3 in amino acids: CASSPPYPGTEAFF. In DNA, the CDR3 is TGTGCCAGCTCACCACCTTATCCCGGCACTGAAGCTTTCTTT.

V gene TRBV19 combines with J gene TRBJ1-1; no clear D. Germline V CDR1 and CDR2: LNHDA, SQIVND (reference sequence). Trimming removed 2 bases from V and 0 bases from J, with 4 bases in between. This CDR3 region has 13 residues. The CDR3 loop is CASSISMNTEAFF. Here the CDR3 DNA reads TGTGCCAGTAGTATATCCATGAACACTGAAGCTTTCTTT.

The sample holds a few counts of this clone. The V gene is TRBV19, the J gene TRBJ1-3; TRBD1 matches 8 bases. V lost 8 bases, J lost 9 bases, and 9 bases stayed unmatched. The CDR3 has 13 residues. The germline V gene has CDR1 LNHDA and CDR2 SQIVND (reference sequence). The CDR3 DNA follows: TGTGCCAGTTCAGACAGGGGCGGATTCACCATATATTTT. Its protein is CASSDRGGFTIYF.

CDR3 sequence (DNA): TGTGCCAGCAGCTTAGGTGCGCAGGGGGCCTACGAGCAGTACTTC. As protein: CASSLGAQGAYEQYF. J is TRBJ2-7 and V is TRBV11-2; 7 nucleotides match TRBD1. This CDR3 contains 15 residues. Unmatched junction bases numbered 5, after V lost 1 base and J lost 2 bases. Looked up from germline, CDR1 is SGHAT and CDR2 is FQNNGV.

J is TRBJ1-5 and V is TRBV28; tentatively, D is TRBD1 (6 bases). There are 16 residues in the CDR3. V dropped 4 bases and J dropped 3 bases, with 16 bases sitting between them. Per germline, CDR1 MDHEN and CDR2 SYDVKM. The CDR3 bases are TGTGCCAGCAGTTCTACTCCAGGGGACCCCAATCAGCCCCAGCATTTT. It yields the protein CASSSTPGDPNQPQHF.

Here the CDR3 DNA reads TGTGCCAGCAGCTTAGATCCAGGGTCGGGCACAGATACGCAGTATTTT. Its protein is CASSLDPGSGTDTQYF. This chain uses TRBV11-3 with TRBJ2-3; D perhaps matches TRBD1 (5 bases). The CDR3 has 16 residues. CDR1 and CDR2 (germline): SGHNT, YENEEA. Trimming took 0 bases from V and 1 from J, leaving 11 bases between them. Together with reference TRBV11-3 and TRBJ2-3, the CDR3 gives the full variable domain: EAGVVQSPRYKIIEKKQPVAFWCNPISGHNTLYWYLQNLGQGPELLIRYENEEAVDDSQLPKDRFSAERLKGVDSTLKIQPAELGDSAVYLCASSLDPGSGTDTQYFGPGTRLTVL.

The chain links TRBV7-9 to TRBJ2-5; TRBD1 is a possible D gene (6 bases). Per germline, CDR1 SEHNR and CDR2 FQNEAQ (reference sequence). There are 15 residues in the CDR3. The ends were cut back, 4 bases at V and 5 bases at J, with 17 bases in the middle. The CDR3 here is CASSSSRGEMETQYF. The CDR3 DNA follows: TGTGCCAGCAGCTCCAGCAGGGGAGAGATGGAGACCCAGTACTTC.

The CDR3 sequence: CATSMGQWETQYF. The CDR3 nucleotides are TGTGCCACCAGCATGGGACAGTGGGAGACCCAGTACTTC. V gene TRBV15 combines with J gene TRBJ2-5, with TRBD1 identical over 7 bases. CDR3 length: 13 residues. The V gene's germline CDR1 is LNHNV and CDR2 YYDKDF (reference sequence). With 4 bases clipped from V and 5 bases from J, the junction kept 4 bases outside the gene matches.

The rearrangement joins TRBV5-1 to TRBJ2-7; 8 nucleotides align to TRBD1. With V trimmed by 0 bases and J by 5 bases, 7 bases remained unmatched. The CDR3 has 15 residues. The V gene's germline CDR1 is SGHRS and CDR2 YFSETQ. This CDR3 is CASSLVLQGVHEQYF. In DNA, the CDR3 is TGCGCCAGCAGCTTGGTTTTACAGGGGGTCCACGAGCAGTACTTC.

The V and J genes are TRBV5-1 and TRBJ1-2; weak D call: TRBD1 (5 bases). This CDR3 region has 14 residues. V lost 7 bases and J 6 bases, leaving 19 bases between the germline ends. The germline V gene encodes CDR1 SGHRS and CDR2 YFSETQ. The CDR3 DNA follows: TGCGCCAGCCGCCCAAGCAGGGCCTTACATGGCTACACCTTC. Translated: CASRPSRALHGYTF. Full variable domain (outside the CDR3, taken from reference TRBV5-1 and TRBJ1-2): KAGVTQTPRYLIKTRGQQVTLSCSPISGHRSVSWYQQTPGQGLQFLFEYFSETQRNKGNFPGRFSGRQFSNSRSEMNVSTLELGDSALYLCASRPSRALHGYTFGSGTRLTVV.

The chain is built from TRBV28 and TRBJ1-5, with D unresolved. Trimming pared 1 base from V and 4 bases from J, leaving 8 bases between. Germline-derived CDR1 and CDR2 are MDHEN and SYDVKM. CDR3 length: 14 amino acids. The CDR3 DNA is TGTGCCAGCAGTTTATTGTCGGGTAATCAGCCCCAGCATTTT. Its translation is CASSLLSGNQPQHF.

In its sample, this clone was seen once. The chain is built from TRBV29-1 and TRBJ1-4; 7 bases agree with TRBD1. Unmatched junction bases numbered 6, after V lost 1 base and J lost 7 bases. Germline assignment: CDR1 SQVTM and CDR2 ANQGSEA. This CDR3 spans 14 amino acids. In nucleotides, the CDR3 is TGCAGCGTTGAAGGACAGGGCCAGGCTGAAAAACTGTTTTTT. This gives the protein CSVEGQGQAEKLFF.

V usage is TRBV11-3 and J usage is TRBJ2-7; 8 nucleotides align to TRBD2. The CDR3 runs to 17 residues. With 4 bases clipped from V and 0 bases from J, the junction kept 11 bases outside the gene matches. Germline-derived CDR1 and CDR2 are SGHNT and YENEEA. CDR3 coding DNA: TGTGCCAGCAGCTCGGCACCTGGACTAGCCACCTCCTACGAGCAGTACTTC. This encodes CASSSAPGLATSYEQYF.

The J gene is TRBJ2-1, the V gene TRBV2, with TRBD2 as a possible D gene (5 bases). Germline CDR1 is SNHLY and CDR2 is FYNNEI. V shed 9 bases and J shed 6 bases, with 15 bases lying between them. The CDR3 is 13 residues long. The CDR3 reads CASFIRSANEQFF. The CDR3 DNA is TGTGCCAGTTTCATTCGTAGCGCCAATGAGCAGTTCTTC.

This clone was seen just once. V and J are TRBV15 and TRBJ2-2, with 8 bases that match TRBD1. J was trimmed by 6 bases and V by 0 bases; bases with no gene match: 15. Germline V gives CDR1 LNHNV, CDR2 YYDKDF (reference sequence). This CDR3 region has 19 residues. The CDR3 spells CATSRDSILSGGVPGELFF. The CDR3 DNA is TGTGCCACCAGCAGAGATAGTATATTGTCAGGGGGCGTCCCCGGGGAGCTGTTTTTT.

This chain joins TRBV28 and TRBJ1-2; D not certain. Germline loops: CDR1 MDHEN, CDR2 SYDVKM. CDR3 length equals 13 residues. Deletions cut 2 bases from V and 6 bases from J, with 10 bases between. The CDR3 protein is CASSLAGLHGYTF. Here the CDR3 DNA reads TGTGCCAGCAGTTTAGCTGGGCTGCATGGCTACACCTTC.

The V gene is TRBV7-9, the J gene TRBJ2-5; D is unresolved. Trimming took off 2 bases at V and 3 bases at J, with 10 bases between the two ends. The CDR3 is made up of 14 amino acids. From germline, CDR1 is SEHNR and CDR2 FQNEAQ (reference sequence). The CDR3 nucleotides are TGTGCCAGCAGCTTAATGTCGATAGAAGAGACCCAGTACTTC. The encoded protein is CASSLMSIEETQYF.

The chain carries TRBV15 and TRBJ2-1; possibly TRBD2 for D (5 bases). Germline V gives CDR1 LNHNV, CDR2 YYDKDF (reference sequence). Trimming took 1 base from V and 9 from J, leaving 13 bases between them. The length of the CDR3 is 14 residues. DNA for the CDR3: TGTGCCACCAGCAGAGCCGGTCGGGCGGGTGAGCAGTTCTTC. It specifies CATSRAGRAGEQFF.

This chain connects TRBV4-1 to TRBJ2-7; 8 positions match TRBD2. The V segment lost 4 bases and the J segment 2 bases; nucleotides outside the gene matches: 7. This CDR3 is 15 amino acids long. Germline CDR1 MGHRA, CDR2 YSYEKL. In DNA, the CDR3 is TGCGCCAGCAGCCCCAAACTAGCGGAGACCTACGAGCAGTACTTC. Translation: CASSPKLAETYEQYF.